This paragraph reports one T cell receptor beta chain. This entry comes from a study of patients and donors after allogeneic stem cell transplantation. TCRdb reanalysed the RT-PCR reads using MiXCR and keeps one entry per CDR3 protein. Of approximately 160,000 distinct CDR3 sequences listed, about 24% are singletons. This receptor was obtained from a human donor who was either an allogeneic HSCT recipient or a stem cell or donor lymphocyte infusion donor (not recorded which). It is not recorded whose cells these are; they may come from a transplant donor. The sequencing input was blood, either unsorted or a sorted T cell fraction (not recorded which).

The CDR3 DNA follows: TGTGCCAGCAGCCCCGACTCCGGCGTCGGACGTGGCTACACCTTC. It is translated as CASSPDSGVGRGYTF. The rearrangement joins TRBV9 to TRBJ1-2, with D hard to call. This CDR3 is 15 amino acids long. Germline CDR1 and CDR2: SGDLS and YYNGEE. Between the trimmed V and J ends, which lost 4 bases and 7 bases, there was a span of 20 bases.